The following is a TCR beta chain sequence with its context. The target of this receptor is not known. Nothing much larger sits one base from this clone, and base qualities are not available. Receptors were amplified or captured by the immunoSEQ multiplex PCR assay. Following the manufacturer's protocol, the hsTCRB Kit was used to amplify rearranged TCR beta chain sequences. TCRB libraries were sequenced on an Illumina MiSeq. As for the authors' bioinformatics: Demultiplexing, trimming and gene mapping were performed with the kit vendor's proprietary platform. TCRdb carries this immuneACCESS record with in-frame sequences only. Its versions omit some clonotypes, under half of them owing to an unresolved V gene in the studies checked, with the rest unexplained. V, J and clone size are taken as reported in that table, and D and trimming were inferred from the DNA itself. The table for this sample lists some 30,000 clones; 70% to 90% of them were counted only once. Over 15% of the sample is taken by the ten largest.

This sample is part of a study of a mutant IDH1 vaccine in newly diagnosed glioma (dated by TCRdb to the early 2020s). Regarding the study in general: Patients received eight vaccinations in weeks 1, 3, 5, 7, 11, 15, 19 and 23, corresponding to visits V03 through V10. Peripheral blood was collected at six visits: V03 (baseline), V05, V07, V10, V12 and V13. Longitudinal TCRB deep sequencing was performed for about 25 treated patients wherever samples were available for exploratory analyses. Prior to enrollment, standard therapy consisting of radiotherapy alone, temozolomide alone, or radiochemotherapy with temozolomide had been administered to patients, with the combination being received by most patients. Of the approximately 34 patients who were treated, around 62% were male and around 38% were female, and the mean age was around 40 years. Vaccination started 4-6 weeks after radiotherapy alone, or was given together with temozolomide cycles in the groups whose treatment included chemotherapy.

The meaning of the sample's time point label: week 5, during vaccination. Each vaccine dose, consisting of 300 ug of a 20-mer mutant IDH1 peptide in Montanide, was administered subcutaneously with topical imiquimod. All donors had newly diagnosed IDH1-mutant astrocytomas of WHO grade 3 or 4 that showed loss of nuclear ATRX. The samples were drawn from NOA16, a multicentre, single-arm, open-label phase I trial in Germany that tested a mutant IDH1 peptide vaccine in humans for the first time. The DNeasy Blood and Tissue Kit was used to extract genomic DNA from EDTA blood for TCRB sequencing. From its cysteine to its phenylalanine, the CDR3 spans 16 amino acids. CDR3 DNA is the only sequence kept; it has 48 bases, read in frame from the first base. The germline V gene gives CDR1 as MDHEN and CDR2 as SYDVKM. Trimming leaves V shorter by 0 bases and J shorter by 3 bases, with the junction holding 4 bases beyond the gene matches.

The investigation overall reported the following: PBMC samples for TCRB deep sequencing were selected based on availability. No apparent relationship was observed between pseudoprogression and alterations in the top peripheral T cell clonotypes detected by TCRB sequencing. Immune responses induced by the vaccine were seen in over 90% of patients across multiple MHC alleles. According to the authors, sample limitations meant that analyses of patient blood samples could not be reproduced.

The sample in question was PBMCs, obtained from a glioma patient whose treatment included an IDH1 peptide vaccine. The sequence was collected from a man between 18 and 29 years old with glioma. The chain links TRBV28 with TRBJ1-4; 7 middle bases align to TRBD1. The CDR3 protein: CASSLWQGEANEKLFF. At the DNA level, the sequence is TGTGCCAGCAGTTTATGGCAGGGGGAGGCTAATGAAAAACTGTTTTTT.